The 15 T cell receptor beta chains below were found in one sample sequenced in a study of cytomegalovirus exposure and HLA in healthy donors. PCR amplification relied on 60 Vbeta primers (plus 13 Jbeta primers). Only in-frame clones appear in the TCRdb table, and some are missing; sequencing was by immunoSEQ multiplex PCR. Seen here are roughly 100,000 clones, over 75% observed once, and the top ten hold about 6.9%. The sequenced sample was PBMCs. The receptors come from a man in his thirties or forties in good health and CMV-seropositive.

CDR3 region: CASSLHRGIQYF. As DNA, the CDR3 is TGTGCCAGCAGCTTGCACAGGGGCATTCAGTACTTC. The chain combines TRBV5-6 with TRBJ2-4; 7 bases map to TRBD1. V was clipped by 1 base and J by 9 bases; unmatched bases: 1. Germline values: CDR1 SGHDT, CDR2 YYEEEE. This CDR3 region has 12 residues.

The chain links TRBV5-1 to TRBJ2-1; TRBD1 aligns across 7 bases. V lost 6 bases, J lost 8 bases, and 14 bases stayed unmatched. Germline V gene sequence: CDR1 SGHRS, CDR2 YFSETQ. This CDR3 region has 15 residues. CDR3 nucleotide sequence: TGCGCCAGCACCCAACAGGGGCTATCGGTTGATGAGCAGTTCTTC. It codes for CASTQQGLSVDEQFF. The complete variable domain, with remaining parts taken from reference TRBV5-1 and TRBJ2-1, reads KAGVTQTPRYLIKTRGQQVTLSCSPISGHRSVSWYQQTPGQGLQFLFEYFSETQRNKGNFPGRFSGRQFSNSRSEMNVSTLELGDSALYLCASTQQGLSVDEQFFGPGTRLTVL.

For the CDR3, the DNA is TGTGCCATCACCGACCGGGATTTCTCTGGAAACACCATATATTTT. Encoded protein: CAITDRDFSGNTIYF. This chain connects TRBV10-3 to TRBJ1-3; D unclear. In germline, CDR1 is ENHRY, CDR2 SYGVKD. The V and J ends lost 7 bases and 0 bases respectively, with 13 bases between them. This CDR3 is built from 15 residues.

The chain carries TRBV5-6 and TRBJ1-1; D is unresolved. This CDR3 region has 11 residues. Germline lookup yields CDR1 SGHDT and CDR2 YYEEEE. Trimming shortened V by 0 bases and J by 7 bases, and 4 bases separated the two germline ends. CDR3 sequence: CASSLGGEAFF. The CDR3 DNA sequence: TGTGCCAGCAGCTTGGGCGGTGAAGCTTTCTTT.

The V gene is TRBV7-9, the J gene TRBJ1-1, with D possibly TRBD1 on 6 matching bases. Between the trimmed V and J ends, which lost 5 bases and 1 base, there was a span of 11 bases. CDR1 SEHNR and CDR2 FQNEAQ come from the germline V gene (reference sequence). CDR3 length: 14 amino acids. CDR3 amino acids: CASSPRGANTEAFF. The DNA of the CDR3 is TGTGCCAGCAGCCCCCGGGGGGCGAACACTGAAGCTTTCTTT.

This chain links TRBV7-9 with TRBJ1-3, with 9 bases fitting TRBD1. The V segment lost 5 bases and the J segment 0 bases; nucleotides outside the gene matches: 2. CDR1 is SEHNR, CDR2 FQNEAQ, per germline (reference sequence). There are 15 residues in the CDR3. The CDR3 DNA reads TGTGCCAGCAGCCGGGGACAGGGCTCTGGAAACACCATATATTTT. As protein: CASSRGQGSGNTIYF. The complete variable domain, with remaining parts taken from reference TRBV7-9 and TRBJ1-3, reads DTGVSQNPRHKITKRGQNVTFRCDPISEHNRLYWYRQTLGQGPEFLTYFQNEAQLEKSRLLSDRFSAERPKGSFSTLEIQRTEQGDSAMYLCASSRGQGSGNTIYFGEGSWLTVV.

This clone was picked up a small number of times. Here the CDR3 reads CSGSTGTEAFF. Written as DNA, the CDR3 is TGCAGCGGGTCCACGGGCACTGAAGCTTTCTTT. This chain links TRBV29-1 with TRBJ1-1; unclear D gene. The V gene's germline CDR1 is SQVTM and CDR2 ANQGSEA. The CDR3 is 11 amino acids. Trimming left V 7 bases short and J 4 bases short, with 10 bases between.

The rearrangement links TRBV18 to TRBJ1-2; 8 bases agree with TRBD1. The CDR3 loop spans 14 amino acids. Trimming removed 6 bases from V and 2 bases from J; junction bases left unmatched: 5. Germline values: CDR1 KGHSH, CDR2 LQKENI. CDR3 coding DNA: TGTGCCAGCTCGCCCGGGGACAGGAACTATGGCTACACCTTC. Amino acids: CASSPGDRNYGYTF.

This clone came up once. The chain combines TRBV7-2 with TRBJ2-2; TRBD2 is a possible D gene (6 bases). The V end lost 2 bases, the J end lost 4 bases, and 8 bases lay between the germline ends. Per germline, CDR1 SGHTA and CDR2 FQGNSA. The CDR3 contains 14 residues. The DNA of the CDR3 is TGTGCCAGCAGCTTAAAAGCGGGCACCGGGGAGCTGTTTTTT. It codes for CASSLKAGTGELFF.

As for this clone: This CDR3 is also generated by other DNA sequences in the sample. V is TRBV7-2 and J is TRBJ1-2; TRBD1 matches at 7 bases. Germline-derived CDR1 and CDR2 are SGHTA and FQGNSA. V dropped 5 bases and J dropped 6; count of bases not matched to a gene: 6. The CDR3 is 13 residues long. This chain's CDR3 is CASSLYTGDGYTF. The CDR3 nucleotides are TGTGCCAGCAGCCTTTACACAGGGGATGGCTACACCTTC.

This clone was seen a few times. The chain combines TRBV29-1 with TRBJ1-1; possible D gene TRBD1, 6 bases. V was pared by 7 bases and J by 2 bases, with 11 bases between. CDR3 size: 12 residues. Germline values: CDR1 SQVTM, CDR2 ANQGSEA. CDR3 protein: CSGRTANTEAFF. In DNA form, the CDR3 reads TGCAGCGGTCGGACAGCCAACACTGAAGCTTTCTTT. Looking up the rest from reference TRBV29-1 and TRBJ1-1 gives the full variable domain: SAVISQKPSRDICQRGTSLTIQCQVDSQVTMMFWYRQQPGQSLTLIATANQGSEATYESGFVIDKFPISRPNLTFSTLTVSNMSPEDSSIYLCSGRTANTEAFFGQGTRLTVV.

This clone was recorded only once. The rearrangement links TRBV2 to TRBJ2-7; TRBD2 aligns across 10 bases. The germline V gene has CDR1 SNHLY and CDR2 FYNNEI. V dropped 10 bases and J dropped 0; count of bases not matched to a gene: 18. The CDR3 extends over 18 amino acids. CDR3 loop: CATVPLAGAIPSSYEQYF. CDR3 coding DNA: TGTGCCACCGTACCCCTAGCGGGGGCCATACCAAGCTCCTACGAGCAGTACTTC. Together with reference TRBV2 and TRBJ2-7, the CDR3 gives the full variable domain: EPEVTQTPSHQVTQMGQEVILRCVPISNHLYFYWYRQILGQKVEFLVSFYNNEISEKSEIFDDQFSVERPDGSNFTLKIRSTKLEDSAMYFCATVPLAGAIPSSYEQYFGPGTRLTVT.

This chain joins TRBV5-5 and TRBJ1-2; weak D call: TRBD1 (6 bases). The CDR3 extends over 14 amino acids. CDR1 is SGHKS, CDR2 YYEKEE, per germline (reference sequence). Trimming stripped 0 bases from V and 5 bases from J, with 11 bases between. The CDR3 bases are TGTGCCAGCAGCTTGGGGACAGCGGTATATGGCTACACCTTC. Translated: CASSLGTAVYGYTF. The complete variable domain, with remaining parts taken from reference TRBV5-5 and TRBJ1-2, reads DAGVTQSPTHLIKTRGQQVTLRCSPISGHKSVSWYQQVLGQGPQFIFQYYEKEERGRGNFPDRFSARQFPNYSSELNVNALLLGDSALYLCASSLGTAVYGYTFGSGTRLTVV.

This sequence joins TRBV9 and TRBJ2-5; the D is unclear. This CDR3 region has 15 residues. The V end was cut by 0 bases, the J end by 5 bases, with 14 bases between. Germline assignment: CDR1 SGDLS and CDR2 YYNGEE. The DNA for the CDR3 is TGTGCCAGCAGCGTAGAGCAATTTCTAGAGGAGACCCAGTACTTC. Protein product: CASSVEQFLEETQYF.

The chain links TRBV6-5 to TRBJ1-6, with 8 bases fitting TRBD1. V dropped 4 bases and J dropped 7; count of bases not matched to a gene: 6. Germline V lookup: CDR1 MNHEY, CDR2 SVGAGI. CDR3 length: 15 residues. CDR3 bases: TGTGCCAGCAGTTCGGACAGGGCTAGGAATTCACCCCTCCACTTT. It yields the protein CASSSDRARNSPLHF.